This entry lists 26 T cell receptor beta chains sequenced from one sample in a study of Graves' ophthalmopathy and Graves' hyperthyroidism. Amplified material comprised TCR beta CDR3 regions derived from RNA transcripts. Following a first-round RT-PCR that used HTBI primers, a second-round multiplex PCR was carried out. TCRdb re-analysed the multiplex PCR reads in MiXCR, keeping a single row per CDR3 protein. The sample lists over a million distinct CDR3 sequences, roughly two fifths occurring once. What was sequenced was peripheral blood or thyroid tissue (not recorded which). All receptors derive from an adult man with Graves' hyperthyroidism.

The gene calls are TRBV19 and TRBJ1-5, with TRBD1 matching over 9 bases. The CDR3 is 13 residues long. V trimming: 6 bases; J trimming: 7 bases; junction bases outside the gene matches: 4. Germline CDR1 and CDR2: LNHDA and SQIVND (reference sequence). In DNA, the CDR3 is TGTGCCAGTAGCGGGACAGGGAAACAGCCCCAGCATTTT. Translating it yields CASSGTGKQPQHF.

V usage is TRBV6-5 and J usage is TRBJ1-3; D gene uncertain. This CDR3 comprises 15 residues. The V gene's germline CDR1 is MNHEY and CDR2 SVGAGI. Trimming shortened V by 5 bases and J by 4 bases, and 15 bases separated the two germline ends. The CDR3 nucleotides read TGTGCCAGCAGTGAAGCGGTAACACCCGGAAACACCATATATTTT. It translates to CASSEAVTPGNTIYF.

This chain uses TRBV30 with TRBJ1-1; D unresolved. CDR3 size: 16 residues. Germline V gene lookup returns CDR1 GTSNPN and CDR2 SVGIG (reference sequence). V lost 3 bases and J 4 bases, leaving 21 bases between the germline ends. The CDR3 loop reads CAWRAWGPMEFTEAFF. DNA of the CDR3: TGTGCCTGGAGGGCATGGGGTCCAATGGAATTCACTGAAGCTTTCTTT. Full variable domain (outside the CDR3, taken from reference TRBV30 and TRBJ1-1): SQTIHQWPATLVQPVGSPLSLECTVEGTSNPNLYWYRQAAGRGLQLLFYSVGIGQISSEVPQNLSASRPQDRQFILSSKKLLLSDSGFYLCAWRAWGPMEFTEAFFGQGTRLTVV.

The chain recombines TRBV18 with TRBJ2-7; D is possibly TRBD2 (6 bases). From germline, CDR1 is KGHSH and CDR2 LQKENI. V lost 0 bases, J lost 5 bases, and 8 bases lay in between. This CDR3 is 13 amino acids long. CDR3 protein: CASSPPGGNEQYF. The CDR3 DNA reads TGTGCCAGCTCACCACCTGGCGGGAACGAGCAGTACTTC.

Points on this clonotype: It may be a read error: a sequence one base away is much more abundant. The rearrangement uses TRBV20-1 and TRBJ1-5; D gene ambiguous. Germline loops: CDR1 DFQATT, CDR2 SNEGSKA (reference sequence). V was shortened by 7 bases and J by 2 bases, with 12 bases between the two germline ends. This CDR3 is 13 amino acids long. DNA of the CDR3: TGCAGTGTTAGTTACCAGGGCAATCAGCCCCAGCATTTT. Protein: CSVSYQGNQPQHF.

The chain combines TRBV20-1 with TRBJ2-5; TRBD2 matches at 10 bases. This CDR3 has 12 residues. CDR1 and CDR2 from the germline V gene are DFQATT and SNEGSKA (reference sequence). Trimming cost V 5 bases and J 9 bases; bases outside gene matches: 6. The CDR3 DNA follows: TGCAGTGCTGAGACTAGCGGGCGACCCCAGTACTTC. Residues: CSAETSGRPQYF.

The rearrangement joins TRBV29-1 to TRBJ1-2, with 9 bases that match TRBD1. The length of the CDR3 is 12 residues. Losses at the gene ends were 8 bases for V and 6 bases for J; bases not matched to a gene: 7. CDR1 SQVTM and CDR2 ANQGSEA come from the germline V gene. CDR3 loop: CSSSRQGDGYTF. In nucleotides, the CDR3 is TGCAGCAGTTCAAGACAGGGGGATGGCTACACCTTC.

This clonotype occurred many times. The chain joins TRBV14 to TRBJ1-1; D ambiguous. V lost 6 bases, J lost 1 base, and 9 bases lay in between. CDR1 is SGHDN and CDR2 is FVKESK in the germline V gene. The CDR3 runs to 13 residues. For the CDR3, the DNA is TGTGCCAGCAGGCCAGCAGGGAACACTGAAGCTTTCTTT. It codes for CASRPAGNTEAFF. Using reference TRBV14 and TRBJ1-1 for the parts outside the CDR3, the full variable domain is EAGVTQFPSHSVIEKGQTVTLRCDPISGHDNLYWYRRVMGKEIKFLLHFVKESKQDESGMPNNRFLAERTGGTYSTLKVQPAELEDSGVYFCASRPAGNTEAFFGQGTRLTVV.

This clonotype was found many times. The V gene is TRBV7-8, the J gene TRBJ1-1; D remains unclear. CDR1 is SGHVS, CDR2 FQNEAQ, per germline. The CDR3 sequence is 14 residues long. V was shortened by 2 bases and J by 11 bases, with 18 bases between the two germline ends. The DNA of the CDR3 is TGTGCCAGCAGCTTACTAGACACGCCCTTGTGGGCTTTCTTT. It codes for CASSLLDTPLWAFF.

This clonotype has only a few counts. The gene calls are TRBV7-2 and TRBJ2-2, with D perhaps TRBD2 (6 bases). This CDR3 has 14 residues. CDR1 is SGHTA, CDR2 FQGNSA, per germline. The V end was cut by 11 bases, the J end by 1 base, with 14 bases between. CDR3 residues: CAATGRENTGELFF. The CDR3 nucleotides read TGTGCCGCTACCGGGCGGGAGAACACCGGGGAGCTGTTTTTT.

CDR3 amino acids: CASSLGSGGEVDYEQYF. CDR3 sequence (DNA): TGTGCCAGCAGCTTAGGGTCCGGGGGCGAAGTCGACTACGAGCAGTACTTC. The chain joins TRBV13 to TRBJ2-7, with D possibly being TRBD1 or TRBD2 (6 bases each). With 0 bases removed from V and 3 bases from J, the gap between germline ends came to 18 bases. Per the germline V gene, CDR1 is PRHDT and CDR2 is FYEKMQ (reference sequence). The CDR3 runs 17 residues. Full variable domain (remainder filled in from reference TRBV13 and TRBJ2-7): AAGVIQSPRHLIKEKRETATLKCYPIPRHDTVYWYQQGPGQDPQFLISFYEKMQSDKGSIPDRFSAQQFSDYHSELNMSSLELGDSALYFCASSLGSGGEVDYEQYFGPGTRLTVT.

This clonotype was counted many times. The V and J genes are TRBV2 and TRBJ2-7, with 7 bases that match TRBD1. The germline CDR1 and CDR2 sequences are SNHLY and FYNNEI. Trimming removed 6 bases from V and 5 bases from J; junction bases left unmatched: 10. CDR3 length equals 14 residues. CDR3 loop: CASRMTGSLNEQYF. The CDR3 DNA sequence: TGTGCCAGCAGGATGACAGGGTCGCTCAACGAGCAGTACTTC.

This clonotype was found many times. The chain recombines TRBV20-1 with TRBJ2-6; no reliable D call. The length of the CDR3 is 16 residues. Germline V gene sequence: CDR1 DFQATT, CDR2 SNEGSKA (reference sequence). Trimming stripped 0 bases from V and 0 bases from J, with 9 bases between. In DNA, the CDR3 is TGCAGTGCTAGAGACACCACGTTCTCTGGGGCCAACGTCCTGACTTTC. This codes for CSARDTTFSGANVLTF.

This clonotype was found many times. The chain combines TRBV7-8 with TRBJ1-4; the D gene is possibly TRBD1 (6 bases). The germline V gene has CDR1 SGHVS and CDR2 FQNEAQ. The CDR3 loop spans 15 amino acids. V was cut by 1 base and J by 7 bases, with 13 bases left in between. CDR3 in DNA: TGTGCCAGCAGCTTAGGGGGGACACTTGGTGAAAAACTGTTTTTT. Translated: CASSLGGTLGEKLFF.

Of note for this clonotype: It may be a read error: a sequence one base away is much more abundant. The chain is built from TRBV12-3 or TRBV12-4 and TRBJ2-5; D might be TRBD2 (6 bases). Trimming took 6 bases from V and 1 from J, leaving 12 bases between them. The CDR3 runs 14 residues. CDR3 in DNA: TGTGCCAGCAGCCGACTGGAGGGCCAAGAGACCCAGTACTTC. This sequence encodes CASSRLEGQETQYF.

This clonotype was seen repeatedly, ten times or more. The V call is TRBV7-9, the J call TRBJ1-2; D possibly corresponds to TRBD1 (5 bases). CDR3 size: 13 residues. V was pared by 4 bases and J by 3 bases, with 9 bases between. Germline V gene data show CDR1 as SEHNR and CDR2 as FQNEAQ (reference sequence). The CDR3 sequence: CASSSQTDYGYTF. DNA of the CDR3: TGTGCCAGCAGCTCCCAGACAGACTATGGCTACACCTTC.

About this clonotype itself: A much larger clone is a single base away; this may be a read error. Here the CDR3 omits its conserved ending phenylalanine or tryptophan, so a read error is the likely source. V usage is TRBV7-2 and J usage is TRBJ2-7, with 7 bases fitting TRBD1. J was trimmed by 3 bases and V by 5 bases; bases with no gene match: 7. Germline V gene data show CDR1 as SGHTA and CDR2 as FQGNSA. The CDR3 extends over 14 amino acids. CDR3: CASSVTGVLYEQYL. Here the CDR3 DNA reads TGTGCCAGCAGCGTCACAGGGGTCCTCTACGAGCAGTACCTC.

The V and J genes are TRBV10-3 and TRBJ2-5; 10 bases match TRBD1. Germline CDR1 ENHRY, CDR2 SYGVKD. Trimming cost V 5 bases and J 5 bases; bases outside gene matches: 8. This CDR3 spans 15 amino acids. The CDR3 loop is CAISFDRGLRETQYF. For the CDR3, the DNA is TGTGCCATCAGTTTCGACAGGGGGCTGCGGGAGACCCAGTACTTC.

This clonotype was seen ten or more times. The V and J genes are TRBV9 and TRBJ1-1; D ambiguous. CDR1 is SGDLS and CDR2 is YYNGEE in the germline V gene. V dropped 2 bases and J dropped 0 bases, with 8 bases sitting between them. This CDR3 comprises 14 residues. CDR3 DNA: TGTGCCAGCAGCGTTGGACCTATGAACACTGAAGCTTTCTTT. It encodes CASSVGPMNTEAFF. Based on the CDR3 plus reference TRBV9 and TRBJ1-1, the full variable domain is DSGVTQTPKHLITATGQRVTLRCSPRSGDLSVYWYQQSLDQGLQFLIQYYNGEERAKGNILERFSAQQFPDLHSELNLSSLELGDSALYFCASSVGPMNTEAFFGQGTRLTVV.

The chain recombines TRBV7-3 with TRBJ1-2; TRBD1 agrees at 7 bases. V lost 5 bases to trimming and J lost 3 bases; unmatched junction nucleotides: 12. Per germline, CDR1 SGHTA and CDR2 FQGTGA. The CDR3 runs to 16 residues. This CDR3 is CASSPGPTGPDYGYTF. CDR3 sequence (DNA): TGTGCCAGCAGCCCAGGACCGACAGGGCCGGACTATGGCTACACCTTC.

This clonotype was picked up many times. The chain combines TRBV18 with TRBJ1-1; D remains ambiguous. V was shortened by 2 bases and J by 1 base, with 5 bases between the two germline ends. This CDR3 has 13 amino acids. CDR1 KGHSH and CDR2 LQKENI come from the germline V gene. The CDR3 reads CASSPVQNTEAFF. CDR3 coding DNA: TGTGCCAGCTCACCAGTGCAGAACACTGAAGCTTTCTTT.

In its sample, this clonotype was seen many times. The chain combines TRBV24-1 with TRBJ1-1; weak D call: TRBD1 (5 bases). V was cut by 7 bases and J by 1 base, with 9 bases left in between. The CDR3 has 13 amino acids. The germline CDR1 and CDR2 sequences are KGHDR and SFDVKD. The CDR3 reads CATRGQTNTEAFF. The CDR3 DNA sequence: TGTGCCACCAGAGGACAAACGAACACTGAAGCTTTCTTT.

This clonotype was observed a few times. V and J are TRBV7-2 and TRBJ2-7; D gene ambiguous. The V end lost 1 base, the J end lost 0 bases, and 7 bases lay between the germline ends. The V gene's germline CDR1 is SGHTA and CDR2 FQGNSA. The CDR3 is 14 amino acids. The CDR3 nucleotides read TGTGCCAGCAGCTTAGAGTACAGCTCCTACGAGCAGTACTTC. Protein sequence: CASSLEYSSYEQYF.

The chain couples TRBV15 to TRBJ2-2; D ambiguous. Per germline, CDR1 LNHNV and CDR2 YYDKDF (reference sequence). This CDR3 spans 14 amino acids. Trimming removed 3 bases at V and 1 base at J, with 6 bases between. The CDR3 protein is CATSRQENTGELFF. The CDR3 DNA reads TGTGCCACCAGCAGGCAGGAGAACACCGGGGAGCTGTTTTTT.

The V and J genes are TRBV9 and TRBJ2-5; TRBD2 aligns across 9 bases. CDR3 length: 14 residues. Germline V gives CDR1 SGDLS, CDR2 YYNGEE. Germline trimming cut 5 bases from V and 5 bases from J; bases unmatched to any gene: 7. CDR3 in amino acids: CASSYGGRGETQYF. The CDR3, as DNA: TGTGCCAGCAGTTATGGCGGGAGGGGGGAGACCCAGTACTTC.

V usage is TRBV19 and J usage is TRBJ2-5, with 9 positions matching TRBD1. V lost 4 bases to trimming and J lost 9 bases; unmatched junction nucleotides: 15. This CDR3 region has 16 residues. Germline V gene data show CDR1 as LNHDA and CDR2 as SQIVND (reference sequence). The CDR3 is CASSTFTGGVGQPQYF. The CDR3 DNA reads TGTGCCAGTAGTACCTTCACAGGGGGCGTGGGTCAGCCCCAGTACTTC.